Sequencing of this T cell receptor (beta chain) was carried out in a study of blood T cell repertoires in COVID-19. Study summary: Sites across the United States, Italy and Spain contributed samples from acute and convalescent COVID-19. In each case, the material was cDNA or gDNA derived from T cells, B-cell-depleted T cells, or PBMCs.

The germline V gene encodes CDR1 ENHRY and CDR2 SYGVKD. Germline trimming cut 10 bases from V and 2 bases from J; bases unmatched to any gene: 7. CDR3 length equals 14 residues. Sequencing was performed with immunoSEQ multiplex PCR; in TCRdb, only in-frame clones are kept and a portion is missing. The sample carries about 130,000 clones, approximately 80% recorded once. This TCR came from an elderly man with acute or convalescent COVID-19. Input material: peripheral blood. This chain uses TRBV10-3 with TRBJ2-7; 11 bases map to TRBD1. The CDR3 loop is CATSQGQGAYEQYF. The CDR3 DNA follows: TGTGCCACCAGCCAGGGACAGGGGGCCTACGAGCAGTACTTC.